These T cell receptor beta chains were read from a single sample in a study of read filtering for tumor transcriptome and immune sequencing. TCRdb called the reads again in MiXCR, with one record for every CDR3 protein. This repertoire shows around 65,000 distinct CDR3 sequences, roughly 19% found once; its top ten account for 9.5% to 13%. The source material was a population of CD138-negative cells sorted from bone marrow. The source is a donor aged 40 or older with multiple myeloma. The CDR3 runs from the conserved cysteine through the conserved F or W. For some rows the clone size is stated as once, few or many, or as a class when expanded; others skip it.

TRBV7-9 | few | CASSWEQGNHQETQYF
TRBV6-2/TRBV6-3 | many | CASREAGGSYNEQFF
TRBV2 | many | CASSERRGAYNEQFF
TRBV2 | few | CASSEGLAAYEQYF
TRBV21-1 | many | CASSKNPHLDSPYEQYF
TRBV10-3 | many | CAIRGTDNEKLFF
TRBV2 | many | CASSEEGGYNEQFF
TRBV7-6 | few | CASSLTSGSRRETQYF
TRBV7-9 | many | CASSPPFGRGETQYF
TRBV6-6 | many | CASSYLRGTSGGNEQFF
TRBV7-9 | medium-sized | CASSLGSSGTYEQYF
TRBV20-1 | - | CSARDSRQVLGYTF
TRBV7-9 | many | CASSLRRGADNEQFF
TRBV29-1 | many | CSVARTSGGIADTQYF
TRBV6-1 | many | CASSDTGPGYEQYF
TRBV6-4 | many | CASSVGQGKNEQFF
TRBV20-1 | many | CSADRTSYNGQFF
TRBV18 | many | CASSLLRGAQYEQYF
TRBV29-1 | many | CSVTNTGELFF
TRBV29-1 | few | CSVASRSAVSNYGYTF
TRBV5-1 | - | CAISSEPGQGWSYNEQFF
TRBV5-1 | many | CASSLGRGTTKNYGYTF
TRBV20-1 | many | CSARVQDRIPFYNEQFF
TRBV20-1 | many | CSARAGLAGVTGELFF
TRBV19 | many | CASRTETEGAGELFF
TRBV20-1 | once | CSTQGRGCNQPQHF
TRBV29-1 | many | CSVEEGTGEQPQHF
TRBV19 | - | CASSRGQTYNEQFF
TRBV30 | many | CAWRGRVAFEAFF
TRBV15 | many | CATSRDRTANEKLFF
TRBV7-2 | many | CASSRRGGSYNEQFF
TRBV5-1 | many | CASSLYPGAGNQPQHF